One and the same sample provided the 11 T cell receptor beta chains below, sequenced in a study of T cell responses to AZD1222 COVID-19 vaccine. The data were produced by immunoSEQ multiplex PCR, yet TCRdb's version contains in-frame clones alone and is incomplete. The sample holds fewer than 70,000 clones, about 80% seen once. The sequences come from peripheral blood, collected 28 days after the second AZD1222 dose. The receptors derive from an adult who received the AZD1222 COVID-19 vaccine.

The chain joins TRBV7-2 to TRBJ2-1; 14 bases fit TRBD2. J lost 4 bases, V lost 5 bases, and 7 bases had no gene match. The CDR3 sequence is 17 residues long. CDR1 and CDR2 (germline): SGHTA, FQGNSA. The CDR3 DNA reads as TGTGCCAGCAGCCTCGGACTAGCGGGGGGCAAATACAATGAGCAGTTCTTC. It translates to CASSLGLAGGKYNEQFF.

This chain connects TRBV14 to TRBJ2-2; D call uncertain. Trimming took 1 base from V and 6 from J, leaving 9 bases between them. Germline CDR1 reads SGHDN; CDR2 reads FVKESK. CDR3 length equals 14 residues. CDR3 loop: CASSQVGQAGELFF. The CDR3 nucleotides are TGTGCCAGCAGCCAAGTCGGCCAGGCCGGGGAGCTGTTTTTT.

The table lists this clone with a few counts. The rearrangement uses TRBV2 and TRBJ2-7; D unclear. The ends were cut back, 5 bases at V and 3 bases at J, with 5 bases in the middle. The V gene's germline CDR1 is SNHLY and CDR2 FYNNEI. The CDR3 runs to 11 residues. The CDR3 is CASSPFYEQYF. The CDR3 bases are TGTGCCAGCAGTCCCTTCTACGAGCAGTACTTC. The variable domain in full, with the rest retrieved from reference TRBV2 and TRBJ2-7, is EPEVTQTPSHQVTQMGQEVILRCVPISNHLYFYWYRQILGQKVEFLVSFYNNEISEKSEIFDDQFSVERPDGSNFTLKIRSTKLEDSAMYFCASSPFYEQYFGPGTRLTVT.

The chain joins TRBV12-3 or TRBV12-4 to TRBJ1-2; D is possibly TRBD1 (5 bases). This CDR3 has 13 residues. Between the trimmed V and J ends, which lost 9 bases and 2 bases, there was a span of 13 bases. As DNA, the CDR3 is TGTGCCAGTTGGGGCGAGGTCAACTATGGCTACACCTTC. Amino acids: CASWGEVNYGYTF.

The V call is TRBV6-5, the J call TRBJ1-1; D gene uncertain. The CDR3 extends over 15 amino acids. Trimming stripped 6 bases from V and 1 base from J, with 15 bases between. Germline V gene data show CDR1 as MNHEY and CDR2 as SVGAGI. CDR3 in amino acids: CASRTIRARNTEAFF. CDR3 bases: TGTGCCAGCAGGACAATTCGTGCTAGGAACACTGAAGCTTTCTTT.

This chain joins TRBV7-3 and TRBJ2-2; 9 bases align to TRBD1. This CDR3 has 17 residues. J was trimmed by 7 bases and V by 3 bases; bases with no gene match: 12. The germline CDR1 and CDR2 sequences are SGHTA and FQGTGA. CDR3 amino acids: CASSFGPLTGGGGELFF. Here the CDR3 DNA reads TGTGCCAGCAGCTTCGGGCCCTTAACAGGGGGCGGCGGGGAGCTGTTTTTT.

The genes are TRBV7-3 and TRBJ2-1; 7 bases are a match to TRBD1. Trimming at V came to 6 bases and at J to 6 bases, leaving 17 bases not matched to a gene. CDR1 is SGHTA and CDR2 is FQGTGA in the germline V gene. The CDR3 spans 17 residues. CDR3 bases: TGTGCCAGCAGTCAAAGGGGGCAGGGGATAAAGATCAATGAGCAGTTCTTC. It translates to CASSQRGQGIKINEQFF.

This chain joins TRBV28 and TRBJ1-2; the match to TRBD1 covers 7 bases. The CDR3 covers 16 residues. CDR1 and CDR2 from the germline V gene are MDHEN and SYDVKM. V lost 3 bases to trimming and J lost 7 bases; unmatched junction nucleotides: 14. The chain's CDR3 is CASSFGQGEGSGGYTF. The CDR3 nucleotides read TGTGCCAGCAGTTTCGGGCAGGGGGAAGGTTCGGGTGGCTACACCTTC.

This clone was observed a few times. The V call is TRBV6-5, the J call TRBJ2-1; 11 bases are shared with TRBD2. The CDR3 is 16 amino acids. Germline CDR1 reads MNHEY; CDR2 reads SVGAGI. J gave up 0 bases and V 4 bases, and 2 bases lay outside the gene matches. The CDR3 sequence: CASSLLAGGSYNEQFF. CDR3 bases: TGTGCCAGCAGTTTGCTAGCGGGGGGCTCCTACAATGAGCAGTTCTTC.

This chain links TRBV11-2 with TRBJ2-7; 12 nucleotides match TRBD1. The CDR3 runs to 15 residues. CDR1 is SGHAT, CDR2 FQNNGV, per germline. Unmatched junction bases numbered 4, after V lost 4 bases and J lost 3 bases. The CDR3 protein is CASSSRDRGLYEQYF. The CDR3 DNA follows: TGTGCCAGCAGCTCGAGGGACAGGGGGCTCTACGAGCAGTACTTC.

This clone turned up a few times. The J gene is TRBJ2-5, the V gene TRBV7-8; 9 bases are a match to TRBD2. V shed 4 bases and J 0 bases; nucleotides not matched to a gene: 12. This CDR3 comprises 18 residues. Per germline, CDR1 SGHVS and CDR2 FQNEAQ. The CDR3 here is CASSSPASGAGYQETQYF. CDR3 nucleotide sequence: TGTGCCAGCAGCTCCCCGGCTAGCGGGGCCGGGTACCAAGAGACCCAGTACTTC.